This entry describes one T cell receptor (beta chain). These data are taken from a study of Ad26.COV2.S vaccination and SARS-CoV-2 variants. Study as a whole: By the intramuscular route, Ad26.COV2.S was given once, or twice 56 days apart.

Sequencing used immunoSEQ multiplex PCR; TCRdb keeps in-frame clones, though not all of them. This sample has roughly 320,000 clones, with about 82% found just once. The treatment here: around 19 received Ad26.COV2.S at low or high dose, single or two shots; five or six received placebo; per-sample allocation not given. Specimen acquisition occurred on day 63 following the initial vaccine or placebo injection. Germline values: CDR1 LNHDA, CDR2 SQIVND (reference sequence). The germline V and J ends were trimmed by 4 bases and 7 bases, with 17 bases remaining between them. CDR3 length equals 14 residues.

The material was peripheral blood, obtained in a trial of Ad26.COV2.S vaccine versus placebo. The sequence was obtained from a person aged 18-65 years who received the Ad26.COV2.S COVID-19 vaccine or a placebo. The genes are TRBV19 and TRBJ2-7; possible D gene TRBD1, 6 bases. The CDR3 sequence is CASSSTTGFGEQYF. Here the CDR3 DNA reads TGTGCCAGTAGTAGTACAACAGGGTTCGGAGAGCAGTACTTC.